The source of this TCR beta chain is a study of CD8+ T cells in alopecia areata. Across the study: Oral tofacitinib (5 to 10 mg twice daily) was administered to treated patients. Patients in the study were on tofacitinib for 6 to 18 months, then off it for 6 months. The share of scalp area affected provided the severity score for treated patients.

Points on this clone: Antigen: not known.

This sample's treatment: oral pan-JAK inhibitor, 5-10 mg twice daily. Per the germline V gene, CDR1 is SGHKS and CDR2 is YYEKEE (reference sequence). Trimming took 4 bases from V and 1 from J; bases not matched to a gene: 4. This CDR3 has 14 residues. The study's findings and limits: Resident alphabeta T-cell populations of normal skin are likewise subject to sequencing in scalp samples.

The authors extracted RNA and reverse transcribed it into cDNA as the sequencing template. Some clones are missing from TCRdb's copy, which holds only in-frame ones; the method was immunoSEQ multiplex PCR. The repertoire holds under 110,000 clones, almost 60% seen once, with about 15% in the top ten. This receptor was obtained from a human donor with alopecia areata. The J gene is TRBJ2-7, the V gene TRBV5-5, with 8 bases that match TRBD1. The sample in question was CD8+ T cells sorted from blood, obtained at roughly week 55, from a patient treated with tofacitinib. The CDR3 DNA sequence: TGTGCCAGCAGCGGCGGGACAGGTTCCTACGAGCAGTACTTC. Translated: CASSGGTGSYEQYF.